One TCR beta chain is described in this entry. The time point: cycle 4 day 1 (C4D1), after around six weeks of nivolumab. Each patient's relapse followed autologous stem cell transplantation, and brentuximab vedotin exposure varied. The ends were cut back, 4 bases at V and 10 bases at J, with 20 bases in the middle. The CDR3 is made up of 15 amino acids. Germline V lookup: CDR1 MDHEN, CDR2 SYDVKM. The protocol was immunoSEQ multiplex PCR, while the TCRdb copy is restricted to in-frame clones and leaves out a portion. The sample lists 80,000 to 95,000 clones; about 83% were seen once. The entry originates in a study of PD-1 blockade in classical Hodgkin lymphoma.

The starting material was peripheral blood mononuclear cells (PBMCs), obtained before the fourth cycle of nivolumab. This rearrangement joins TRBV28 to TRBJ1-5, with a possible D match to TRBD1 (5 bases). The sequence was collected from a human donor with classical Hodgkin lymphoma. This CDR3 is CASSSTDGRIRPQHF. The CDR3 region has the DNA TGTGCCAGCAGTTCGACAGACGGGAGGATTCGCCCCCAGCATTTT.